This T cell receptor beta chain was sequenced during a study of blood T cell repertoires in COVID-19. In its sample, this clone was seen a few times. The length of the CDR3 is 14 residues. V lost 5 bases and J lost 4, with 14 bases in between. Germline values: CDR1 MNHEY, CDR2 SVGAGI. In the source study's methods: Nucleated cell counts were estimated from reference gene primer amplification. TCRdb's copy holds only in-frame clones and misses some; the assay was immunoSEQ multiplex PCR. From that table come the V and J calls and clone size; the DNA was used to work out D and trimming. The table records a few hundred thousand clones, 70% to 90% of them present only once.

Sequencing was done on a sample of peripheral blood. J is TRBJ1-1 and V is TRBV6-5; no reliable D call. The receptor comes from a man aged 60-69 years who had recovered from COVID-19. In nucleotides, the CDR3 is TGTGCCAGCAGTATGACAAGGCGGGGCACTGAAGCTTTCTTT. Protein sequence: CASSMTRRGTEAFF.